This entry lists 21 T cell receptor beta chains sequenced from one sample in a study of blood T cells in healthy people across ages. A second PCR of about 6 to 12 cycles used a sample-barcoded 5' primer and a J-beta primer mix. TCRdb re-analysed the 5' RACE reads in MiXCR, keeping a single row per CDR3 protein. Of 580,000 or so distinct CDR3 sequences listed, more than 45% are singletons. The material sequenced was blood. All receptors derive from a man aged 80 or over in good health.

This clonotype occurred a few times. The chain employs TRBV29-1 and TRBJ2-3, with 11 nucleotides matching TRBD2. Germline trimming cut 3 bases from V and 8 bases from J; bases unmatched to any gene: 7. The length of the CDR3 is 14 residues. The germline V gene encodes CDR1 SQVTM and CDR2 ANQGSEA. Here the CDR3 reads CSVESSGGSVTQYF. The DNA of the CDR3 is TGCAGCGTTGAGTCTAGCGGGGGGTCTGTTACGCAGTATTTT.

The chain carries TRBV9 and TRBJ2-3, with TRBD2 as a possible D gene (6 bases). The V gene's germline CDR1 is SGDLS and CDR2 YYNGEE. The CDR3 loop spans 16 amino acids. Trimming removed 2 bases from V and 2 bases from J, with 15 bases in between. The CDR3 DNA sequence: TGTGCCAGCAGCGTCAGTAGCGGACCCCCCACAGATACGCAGTATTTT. Its translation is CASSVSSGPPTDTQYF. The variable domain in full, with the rest retrieved from reference TRBV9 and TRBJ2-3, is DSGVTQTPKHLITATGQRVTLRCSPRSGDLSVYWYQQSLDQGLQFLIQYYNGEERAKGNILERFSAQQFPDLHSELNLSSLELGDSALYFCASSVSSGPPTDTQYFGPGTRLTVL.

V and J are TRBV9 and TRBJ2-1, with TRBD1 matching over 10 bases. After removal of 3 bases from V and 9 bases from J, the junction contained 12 bases not matched to a gene. The length of the CDR3 is 16 residues. Germline CDR1 SGDLS, CDR2 YYNGEE. The CDR3 reads CASSAHRDRGLGEQFF. The CDR3 DNA sequence: TGTGCCAGCAGCGCCCACCGGGACAGGGGTTTGGGTGAGCAGTTCTTC.

CDR3 nucleotides: TGTGCCAGCAGCCGCGGGACTAGCGGGCTCAACACCGGGGAGCTGTTTTTT. Its protein product is CASSRGTSGLNTGELFF. The chain is built from TRBV5-5 and TRBJ2-2; the match to TRBD2 covers 12 bases. Per the germline V gene, CDR1 is SGHKS and CDR2 is YYEKEE (reference sequence). Trimming removed 4 bases from V and 2 bases from J; junction bases left unmatched: 6. CDR3 size: 17 residues.

The V gene is TRBV20-1, the J gene TRBJ1-2, with D perhaps TRBD1 (6 bases). V was trimmed by 1 base and J by 4 bases, leaving 13 bases between them. Germline CDR1 and CDR2: DFQATT and SNEGSKA (reference sequence). The CDR3 has 14 amino acids. In DNA, the CDR3 is TGCAGTGCTAGAGTCCACAGGGAGAGCTATGGCTACACCTTC. Translated, it gives CSARVHRESYGYTF.

V is TRBV7-2 and J is TRBJ1-2; 8 nucleotides line up with TRBD1. Germline V gives CDR1 SGHTA, CDR2 FQGNSA. The CDR3 loop spans 14 amino acids. After removal of 5 bases from V and 6 bases from J, the junction contained 8 bases not matched to a gene. The CDR3 coding sequence is TGTGCCAGCAGCCAGGACAGGGATCCCCATGGCTACACCTTC. Its protein is CASSQDRDPHGYTF.

The chain is built from TRBV6-6 and TRBJ2-1; 8 bases line up with TRBD2. The CDR3 spans 15 residues. Germline-derived CDR1 and CDR2 are MNHNY and SVGAGI (reference sequence). V gave up 4 bases and J gave up 7 bases; unmatched junction bases: 9. The CDR3 is CASSSGRGGKNEQFF. CDR3 coding DNA: TGTGCCAGCAGTTCAGGACGGGGGGGAAAAAATGAGCAGTTCTTC.

The chain is built from TRBV7-2 and TRBJ1-2, with 7 bases lining up with TRBD1. The CDR3 has 16 residues. Germline lookup yields CDR1 SGHTA and CDR2 FQGNSA. Losses at the gene ends were 5 bases for V and 8 bases for J; bases not matched to a gene: 17. CDR3 region: CASSTTGTVFGGGYTF. The CDR3 DNA follows: TGTGCCAGCAGCACCACCGGGACAGTTTTCGGCGGGGGCTACACCTTC.

The J gene is TRBJ2-1, the V gene TRBV20-1, with TRBD2 matching over 7 bases. The J call may be wrong; the DNA end is better matched by TRBJ2-7. Per the germline V gene, CDR1 is DFQATT and CDR2 is SNEGSKA (reference sequence). The CDR3 length is 14 residues. CDR3 DNA: TGCAGTGCTAGAGGCGGGAGAGGCTACAATGAGCAGTACTTC. This translates into CSARGGRGYNEQYF.

The V gene is TRBV28, the J gene TRBJ1-4; D is ambiguous. Trimming removed 5 bases at V and 5 bases at J, with 6 bases between. Germline V gene lookup returns CDR1 MDHEN and CDR2 SYDVKM. This CDR3 spans 12 amino acids. The chain's CDR3 is CASSTANEKLFF. The CDR3 nucleotides read TGTGCCAGCAGTACCGCAAATGAAAAACTGTTTTTT.

The V gene is TRBV12-5, the J gene TRBJ2-5; D might be TRBD2 (6 bases). This CDR3 contains 13 residues. The V gene lost 9 bases and the J gene lost 11 bases, with 22 bases spanning the gap. Germline V lookup: CDR1 LGHNT, CDR2 FRNRAP. The CDR3 DNA reads as TGTGCTAGCGGGACTCCCACCTACAATGAGCAGTACTTC. It codes for CASGTPTYNEQYF.

This chain joins TRBV29-1 and TRBJ1-1, with unresolved D. Germline V gene data show CDR1 as SQVTM and CDR2 as ANQGSEA. V lost 4 bases to trimming and J lost 10 bases, with 10 bases between them. The CDR3 length is 10 residues. CDR3 sequence reads: CSVADALAFF. The CDR3 DNA reads as TGCAGCGTTGCTGACGCGCTAGCTTTCTTT.

There are a few counts of this clonotype. The V gene is TRBV2, the J gene TRBJ2-7; no firm D call. Looked up from germline, CDR1 is SNHLY and CDR2 is FYNNEI. V shed 8 bases and J shed 0 bases, with 32 bases lying between them. This CDR3 has 20 residues. This chain's CDR3 is CASLPAIYYASGQSSYEQYF. In DNA, the CDR3 is TGTGCCAGCCTCCCGGCGATATATTACGCGAGTGGGCAGAGCTCCTACGAGCAGTACTTC.

This clonotype was detected a few times. This chain uses TRBV7-3 with TRBJ2-5; D is possibly TRBD1 or TRBD2 (5 bases each). Trimming pared 1 base from V and 4 bases from J, leaving 16 bases between. The germline gives CDR1 SGHTA, CDR2 FQGTGA. This CDR3 spans 16 amino acids. In nucleotides, the CDR3 is TGTGCCAGCAGCTTAATGGGACCGCCGGAACCAGAGACCCAGTACTTC. It encodes CASSLMGPPEPETQYF.

This clonotype was detected a few times. V and J are TRBV3-1 and TRBJ2-5, with 11 bases that match TRBD2. V shed 3 bases, J shed 4 bases, and the junction held 10 bases outside the gene matches. The CDR3 has 17 amino acids. CDR1 is LGHDT, CDR2 YNNKEL, per germline (reference sequence). The CDR3, as DNA: TGTGCCAGCAGCCACGGTAGCGGGGGGGCCCTTGGAGAGACCCAGTACTTC. Encoded protein: CASSHGSGGALGETQYF.

The chain carries TRBV29-1 and TRBJ2-4; D is unresolved. Per the germline V gene, CDR1 is SQVTM and CDR2 is ANQGSEA. V shed 0 bases and J shed 8 bases, with 5 bases lying between them. This CDR3 has 11 residues. CDR3 sequence: CSVEDRYIQYF. CDR3 DNA: TGCAGCGTTGAAGACAGGTACATTCAGTACTTC.

For this clonotype: A much larger clone is a single base away; this may be a read error. This sequence joins TRBV6-1 and TRBJ2-5, with 8 bases fitting TRBD1. CDR3 size: 17 residues. The germline V gene encodes CDR1 MNHNS and CDR2 SASEGT. Trimming cost V 6 bases and J 11 bases; bases outside gene matches: 23. CDR3 residues: CASRSTGVYGDHNEQYF. The CDR3, as DNA: TGTGCCAGCAGGTCGACAGGGGTATATGGTGACCACAATGAGCAGTACTTC.

CDR3 coding DNA: TGTGCCAGCAGTTCCACAGGACTAGCGGGATCTTACGAGCAGTACTTC. Its translation is CASSSTGLAGSYEQYF. V and J are TRBV27 and TRBJ2-7; 12 bases line up with TRBD2. The germline CDR1 and CDR2 sequences are MNHEY and SMNVEV (reference sequence). The junction had 8 bases not matched to a gene; V was cut back by 4 bases and J by 4 bases. The CDR3 extends over 16 amino acids.

This clonotype has a handful of counts. Being one base from a much bigger clone, this may be a read error. CDR3 nucleotides: TGTGCCAGCAGCTTACAGGCGAGCACAGATACGCAGTATTTT. Its protein is CASSLQASTDTQYF. The chain carries TRBV7-2 and TRBJ2-3; D is ambiguous. Trimming pared 2 bases from V and 0 bases from J, leaving 6 bases between. CDR3 size: 14 residues. CDR1 is SGHTA, CDR2 FQGNSA, per germline.

This clonotype was seen ten or more times. CDR3 coding DNA: TGTGCCAGCAGCCAGGGACAGAACTATGGCTACACCTTC. Encoded protein: CASSQGQNYGYTF. The chain has TRBV7-3 and TRBJ1-2, with TRBD1 identical over 7 bases. The CDR3 spans 13 residues. Losses at the gene ends were 5 bases for V and 2 bases for J; bases not matched to a gene: 2. Germline CDR1 is SGHTA and CDR2 is FQGTGA.

The chain joins TRBV9 to TRBJ2-1; TRBD2 matches 10 bases. CDR1 and CDR2 (germline): SGDLS, YYNGEE. V gave up 2 bases and J gave up 3 bases; unmatched junction bases: 5. CDR3 length equals 16 residues. This CDR3 is CASSVAASGGYNEQFF. DNA for the CDR3: TGTGCCAGCAGCGTGGCTGCTAGCGGGGGCTACAATGAGCAGTTCTTC. Full variable domain (missing parts from reference TRBV9 and TRBJ2-1): DSGVTQTPKHLITATGQRVTLRCSPRSGDLSVYWYQQSLDQGLQFLIQYYNGEERAKGNILERFSAQQFPDLHSELNLSSLELGDSALYFCASSVAASGGYNEQFFGPGTRLTVL.